The 22 T cell receptor beta chains below were found in one sample sequenced in a study of blood T cell repertoires in COVID-19. Only in-frame clones appear in the TCRdb table, and some are missing; sequencing was by immunoSEQ multiplex PCR. The table has 85,000 or so clones, 86% seen once. Sequencing input: peripheral blood. These receptors originate from a man aged 45-65 years with active or convalescent COVID-19.

The rearrangement joins TRBV6-6 to TRBJ2-1; TRBD2 agrees at 14 bases. Germline assignment: CDR1 MNHNY and CDR2 SVGAGI (reference sequence). The CDR3 loop spans 17 amino acids. The ends lost 6 bases at V and 6 bases at J; junction bases unmatched: 10. The CDR3 protein is CASSRRTSGGLGNEQFF. In DNA, the CDR3 is TGTGCCAGCAGCCGACGGACTAGCGGGGGGTTGGGCAATGAGCAGTTCTTC.

This sequence joins TRBV11-2 and TRBJ2-5; possible D gene TRBD1, 6 bases. Germline CDR1 reads SGHAT; CDR2 reads FQNNGV. The CDR3 spans 18 residues. V lost 1 base and J lost 2, with 20 bases in between. The DNA for the CDR3 is TGTGCCAGCAGCTTAGTATCACCCCCCGCCGGACAGCAAGAGACCCAGTACTTC. It specifies CASSLVSPPAGQQETQYF. Supplemented by reference TRBV11-2 and TRBJ2-5, the full variable domain reads EAGVAQSPRYKIIEKRQSVAFWCNPISGHATLYWYQQILGQGPKLLIQFQNNGVVDDSQLPKDRFSAERLKGVDSTLKIQPAKLEDSAVYLCASSLVSPPAGQQETQYFGPGTRLLVL.

The V call is TRBV5-1, the J call TRBJ1-1; 7 bases line up with TRBD1. This CDR3 is 15 amino acids long. Germline CDR1 SGHRS, CDR2 YFSETQ. V lost 1 base to trimming and J lost 1 base; unmatched junction nucleotides: 4. CDR3: CASSLYTGENTEAFF. In nucleotides, the CDR3 is TGCGCCAGCAGCTTGTACACAGGGGAGAACACTGAAGCTTTCTTT.

The chain is built from TRBV7-2 and TRBJ2-3; weak D call: TRBD2 (5 bases). V gave up 5 bases and J gave up 2 bases, with 14 bases separating them. The germline gives CDR1 SGHTA, CDR2 FQGNSA. CDR3 length equals 15 residues. In DNA, the CDR3 is TGTGCCAGCAGCAACCGGGGAAGGCCCACAGATACGCAGTATTTT. It is translated as CASSNRGRPTDTQYF.

CDR3: CASSPYDPAKTQYF. CDR3 DNA sequence: TGTGCCAGCAGTCCCTATGACCCAGCGAAGACCCAGTACTTC. The chain recombines TRBV6-2 or TRBV6-3 with TRBJ2-5; D gene ambiguous. The CDR3 has 14 amino acids. The V gene lost 5 bases and the J gene lost 6 bases, with 16 bases spanning the gap. Germline V gene sequence: CDR1 MNHEY, CDR2 SVGEGT.

The rearrangement uses TRBV6-5 and TRBJ2-5; 10 bases line up with TRBD1. Per the germline V gene, CDR1 is MNHEY and CDR2 is SVGAGI. The J segment lost 5 bases and the V segment lost 6 bases, leaving 6 bases of the junction unmatched. The CDR3 covers 14 residues. As DNA, the CDR3 is TGTGCCAGCAGACGGGACAGGGGTTGGGAGACCCAGTACTTC. Amino acids: CASRRDRGWETQYF.

The chain carries TRBV5-1 and TRBJ2-7; a possible D gene is TRBD2 (6 bases). Germline V CDR1 and CDR2: SGHRS, YFSETQ. Deletions cut 0 bases from V and 7 bases from J, with 17 bases between. The length of the CDR3 is 15 residues. The CDR3 reads CASSLGGRQVTEQYF. The CDR3 coding sequence is TGCGCCAGCAGCTTGGGAGGGAGGCAGGTGACGGAGCAGTACTTC.

The chain couples TRBV23-1 to TRBJ2-3, with 9 bases matching TRBD1. TRBV23-1 is an ORF, and what it does is uncertain. V lost 0 bases and J lost 5; bases outside the gene matches: 3. The CDR3 is 15 residues long. CDR3 nucleotides: TGCGCCAGCAGTCAATCTGGACAGGGGCTAGATACGCAGTATTTT. It codes for CASSQSGQGLDTQYF.

As concerns this clone: At one end, the junction sequence differs from germline, possibly due to a read error. This chain connects TRBV18 to TRBJ1-6; 7 nucleotides line up with TRBD1. The CDR3 covers 15 residues. The V gene's germline CDR1 is KGHSH and CDR2 LQKENI. The CDR3 DNA follows: TGTGCCAGCTCACAAGTGGACAGGTGGAATTCGCCCCTCCACTTT. Its protein is CASSQVDRWNSPLHF.

This rearrangement joins TRBV6-6 to TRBJ2-7; no definite D call. V was shortened by 0 bases and J by 0 bases, with 12 bases between the two germline ends. Germline V gene lookup returns CDR1 MNHNY and CDR2 SVGAGI (reference sequence). The CDR3 totals 16 residues. The CDR3 loop is CASSYSRVGSSYEQYF. The CDR3 nucleotides are TGTGCCAGCAGTTACTCACGGGTTGGAAGCTCCTACGAGCAGTACTTC.

V usage is TRBV6-5 and J usage is TRBJ1-2, with D possibly being TRBD1 (6 bases). The CDR3 sequence is 14 residues long. Deletions cut 5 bases from V and 4 bases from J, with 14 bases between. Germline V gene data show CDR1 as MNHEY and CDR2 as SVGAGI. The CDR3 region is CASSPGAAGYGYTF. Written as DNA, the CDR3 is TGTGCCAGCAGTCCAGGGGCGGCTGGCTATGGCTACACCTTC.

V and J are TRBV30 and TRBJ2-1; 8 bases fit TRBD2. This CDR3 spans 13 amino acids. V was pared by 8 bases and J by 7 bases, with 10 bases of the junction left unmatched. Germline V gives CDR1 GTSNPN, CDR2 SVGIG (reference sequence). As DNA, the CDR3 is TGTGCCGGCTCTAGCGGGCTGGGAAATGAGCAGTTCTTC. It yields the protein CAGSSGLGNEQFF.

The chain recombines TRBV30 with TRBJ1-3, with 9 bases aligning to TRBD1. CDR1 is GTSNPN, CDR2 SVGIG, per germline (reference sequence). The CDR3 covers 14 residues. Trimming at V came to 4 bases and at J to 2 bases, leaving 3 bases not matched to a gene. CDR3 loop: CAWTTGGPGNTIYF. Here the CDR3 DNA reads TGTGCCTGGACTACAGGGGGCCCTGGAAACACCATATATTTT.

The rearrangement joins TRBV7-2 to TRBJ2-2; 8 bases line up with TRBD2. Germline-derived CDR1 and CDR2 are SGHTA and FQGNSA. The CDR3 runs to 14 residues. The V segment lost 9 bases and the J segment 2 bases; nucleotides outside the gene matches: 5. The CDR3 region has the DNA TGTGCCAGTAAAGCGGGAGTAAACACCGGGGAGCTGTTTTTT. Translating gives CASKAGVNTGELFF.

This rearrangement joins TRBV5-4 to TRBJ1-2, with a tentative D call TRBD1 (5 bases). Germline assignment: CDR1 SGHNT and CDR2 YYREEE (reference sequence). Trimming removed 2 bases at V and 5 bases at J, with 10 bases between. The CDR3 length is 13 residues. CDR3 sequence reads: CASSLAGVYGYTF. Written as DNA, the CDR3 is TGTGCCAGCAGCTTAGCGGGGGTTTATGGCTACACCTTC.

V and J are TRBV19 and TRBJ1-5; D perhaps matches TRBD1 (6 bases). The CDR3 extends over 17 amino acids. In germline, CDR1 is LNHDA, CDR2 SQIVND (reference sequence). V was trimmed by 7 bases and J by 7 bases, leaving 26 bases between them. The CDR3: CASTTIADSLLSQPQHF. The CDR3 DNA reads as TGTGCCAGTACCACCATCGCGGACAGTCTTTTGAGCCAGCCCCAGCATTTT.

The V and J genes are TRBV15 and TRBJ2-7, with TRBD2 identical over 11 bases. The V and J ends lost 5 bases and 6 bases, in that order; junction bases with no gene match: 6. This CDR3 contains 14 residues. Germline V gene sequence: CDR1 LNHNV, CDR2 YYDKDF (reference sequence). For the CDR3, the DNA is TGTGCCACCAGCCGTAGCGGGAGGGCGTCCGAGCAGTACTTC. Its translation: CATSRSGRASEQYF.

This rearrangement joins TRBV10-3 to TRBJ1-5; tentative D call: TRBD1 (6 bases). Trimming removed 3 bases at V and 1 base at J, with 7 bases between. Looked up from germline, CDR1 is ENHRY and CDR2 is SYGVKD. This CDR3 is built from 14 residues. CDR3 residues: CAISDRGSNQPQHF. The CDR3 DNA is TGTGCCATCAGTGACAGGGGCAGCAATCAGCCCCAGCATTTT.

This CDR3 is CASSLSGTIYNEQFF. The CDR3 DNA reads as TGTGCCAGCAGCTTAAGTGGGACTATTTACAATGAGCAGTTCTTC. The V and J genes are TRBV11-2 and TRBJ2-1; 7 nucleotides match TRBD2. V was clipped by 2 bases and J by 4 bases; unmatched bases: 5. The CDR3 totals 15 residues. The V gene's germline CDR1 is SGHAT and CDR2 FQNNGV.

The J gene is TRBJ1-2, the V gene TRBV19, with 10 bases aligning to TRBD1. V shed 7 bases and J 4 bases; nucleotides not matched to a gene: 6. CDR1 and CDR2 (germline): LNHDA, SQIVND (reference sequence). This CDR3 spans 14 amino acids. The CDR3 DNA sequence: TGTGCCAGTAACCCGGGACAGGGGTTCTATGGCTACACCTTC. Encoded protein: CASNPGQGFYGYTF.

The V call is TRBV12-3 or TRBV12-4, the J call TRBJ1-1, with 7 nucleotides matching TRBD1. The J segment lost 0 bases and the V segment lost 6 bases, leaving 1 base of the junction unmatched. The CDR3 contains 13 residues. This chain's CDR3 is CASRTGMNTEAFF. CDR3 DNA sequence: TGTGCCAGCAGGACAGGGATGAACACTGAAGCTTTCTTT.

CDR3 region: CASSVQGFGANVLTF. The DNA of the CDR3 is TGTGCCAGCAGTGTCCAGGGCTTTGGGGCCAACGTCCTGACTTTC. The genes are TRBV25-1 and TRBJ2-6; D may be TRBD1 (5 bases). The CDR3 totals 15 residues. CDR1 and CDR2 from the germline V gene are MGHDK and SYGVNS. Trimming took off 4 bases at V and 3 bases at J, with 10 bases between the two ends. Together with reference TRBV25-1 and TRBJ2-6, the CDR3 gives the full variable domain: EADIYQTPRYLVIGTGKKITLECSQTMGHDKMYWYQQDPGMELHLIHYSYGVNSTEKGDLSSESTVSRIRTEHFPLTLESARPSHTSQYLCASSVQGFGANVLTFGAGSRLTVL.